The clone carrying this T cell receptor beta chain was seen a single time. The antigen remains undetermined. V was cut by 6 bases and J by 6 bases, with 15 bases left in between. Germline CDR1 and CDR2: LNHDA and SQIVND (reference sequence). The CDR3 is made up of 15 amino acids. This record belongs to a study of T cell repertoires in cytomegalovirus infection. Background on the study: Signatures in public TCR beta sequences pointed to both CMV infection and matching HLA type. Study-wide findings and caveats: Clonotype analysis showed dominance of the ex vivo response by HLA-C-restricted CMV-specific TCR beta clonotypes.

MiXCR was run by TCRdb on the reads, yielding one entry per CDR3 protein. The sample records fewer than 25,000 distinct CDR3 sequences, under 25% being singletons. The sample here was CD8+ T cells from cultured PBMCs, taken from culture after CMV antigen stimulation. The source is a human donor in good health (CMV status not recorded). Some clones in this sample may be carry-over from other donors' samples. The chain has TRBV19 and TRBJ1-6; weak D call: TRBD1 (5 bases). The chain's CDR3 is CASSTTGGVNSPLHF. The CDR3 bases are TGTGCCAGTAGCACCACCGGGGGAGTTAATTCACCCCTCCACTTT.